Reported below is one TCR beta chain. Its antigen is unknown. No much larger clone is present one base from it, and per-base qualities are unavailable. Separate from the approximately 670-subject first cohort, the validation cohort of roughly 110 subjects was the group to which the donors belonged. The protocol used for the library was the immunoSEQ multiplex PCR assay. The study's own analysis went as follows. To diagnose cytomegalovirus status from the catalog of TCR beta chain sequences, a statistical classification framework was built. This is the immuneACCESS table as TCRdb keeps it, with only in-frame sequences that have V and J called. A part of the clones is gone; compared with another copy, unresolved V genes explain less than half, and the rest is unexplained. That table is the source of V, J and clone size, and D and trimming were worked out from the DNA. The sample contains approximately 76,000 clones, over 85% of them found a single time. The top ten clonotypes cover roughly 2% of the sample.

This record comes from a study of cytomegalovirus exposure and HLA in healthy donors (dated by TCRdb to the late 2010s). In terms of the full investigation: According to a later analysis, the 120 or so validation repertoires were produced on the same platform as the 666 repertoires of the first cohort. The study was designed to test whether signatures of past pathogen exposure could be identified by cataloging public T cell receptors. Along with the roughly 670-subject first cohort, a separate validation cohort of about 110 different subjects was used. The study combined high-throughput TCR immunosequencing, statistical association of individual TCRs with disease status, and machine learning to predict cytomegalovirus infection status.

Results the study describes overall, beyond this receptor: Cytomegalovirus status was reported to be diagnosed by the classifier with high specificity and sensitivity in both the original and validation cohorts. Of the cluster scores, around 95% were above 0 in a later analysis, which found that TCRs clustered in the first cohort also tended to co-occur in the roughly 130 validation repertoires. The validation cohort had no HLA typing available for a later analysis, so co-occurrence within that cohort was assessed over all 110 or so repertoires. While some public TCRs were present in many individuals, most TCR sequences turned up only very rarely across donors. A total of fewer than 200 TCR beta chains were listed by the study as associated with cytomegalovirus. According to the authors, the approach could potentially be generalized to other disease states and immunological phenotypes. In vitro tests confirmed that a few of the cytomegalovirus-associated TCR beta chains recognize cytomegalovirus antigens.

The receptor was derived from a woman under 30 in good health and CMV-seronegative. The sequenced sample was PBMCs.

The CDR3 corresponds to CASSYSLSGTSYEQYF. The base sequence is TGTGCCAGCAGTTACTCTCTTTCAGGGACATCCTACGAGCAGTACTTC. This sequence uses TRBV6-5 and TRBJ2-7; the D gene is perhaps TRBD1, on 6 matching bases. The germline ends are 13 bases apart after V is trimmed by 0 bases and J by 1 base. The germline V gene encodes CDR1 MNHEY and CDR2 SVGAGI. Including the terminal cysteine and phenylalanine, the CDR3 comprises 16 residues. Only CDR3 DNA remains: 48 bases, in frame from the first base.